This T cell receptor beta chain was captured in a study of cytomegalovirus exposure and HLA in healthy donors. Overall study results and limits: Reports credit the classifier with highly specific, highly sensitive diagnosis of cytomegalovirus status. Most TCR sequences proved rare, with some public TCRs found in many donors. First-cohort TCR clusters were later found to tend to co-occur in the 120 or so validation repertoires.

There are a few counts of this clone. The antigen is not known. The assay was immunoSEQ multiplex PCR, and TCRdb's table has in-frame clones only and misses some. The table includes under 150,000 clones, roughly 90% detected once. The donors were in the approximately 120-subject validation cohort; that cohort was separate from the approximately 670-subject first cohort. The CDR3 is 12 residues long. Germline V gives CDR1 LNHDA, CDR2 SQIVND (reference sequence). Trimming pared 6 bases from V and 0 bases from J, leaving 5 bases between. The V call is TRBV19, the J call TRBJ1-1, with D possibly TRBD1 on 5 matching bases. The clonotype originates from a man aged 18 to 29 in good health and CMV-seronegative. Sequenced sample: PBMCs. The CDR3: CASRGVNTEAFF. The CDR3 bases are TGTGCCAGTAGAGGGGTGAACACTGAAGCTTTCTTT. The full variable domain, in which reference TRBV19 and TRBJ1-1 provide the parts outside the CDR3, is DGGITQSPKYLFRKEGQNVTLSCEQNLNHDAMYWYRQDPGQGLRLIYYSQIVNDFQKGDIAEGYSVSREKKESFPLTVTSAQKNPTAFYLCASRGVNTEAFFGQGTRLTVV.